This T cell receptor (beta chain) was recorded in a study of Tregs in tolerant kidney transplant recipients. Note on this clone: Its target is not known. Read coverage stops 3 residues before the CDR3 terminus; the germline J gene supplies the remainder.

CD4+CD25+CD127- Tregs, CD4+CD25- non-Tregs, CD4 and CD8 cells were sorted. Trimming left V 4 bases short and J 0 bases short, with 17 bases between. Germline lookup yields CDR1 GTSNPN and CDR2 SVGIG (reference sequence). This CDR3 spans 16 amino acids. General study results and limits: Few patients were studied, so findings need validation in larger groups.

Sequencing was performed with immunoSEQ multiplex PCR; in TCRdb, only in-frame clones are kept and a portion is missing. Its table lists about 48,000 clones. Sequences were derived from CD4+ T cells from blood, sampled before the transplant. The origin of this receptor is a human donor who received a combined kidney and bone marrow transplant. The gene calls are TRBV30 and TRBJ2-3, with D tentatively TRBD2 (6 bases). The CDR3 loop reads CAWNRGPGTSTDTQYF. CDR3 DNA, as far as it was read: TGTGCCTGGAACCGGGGCCCCGGGACTAGCACAGATACG.